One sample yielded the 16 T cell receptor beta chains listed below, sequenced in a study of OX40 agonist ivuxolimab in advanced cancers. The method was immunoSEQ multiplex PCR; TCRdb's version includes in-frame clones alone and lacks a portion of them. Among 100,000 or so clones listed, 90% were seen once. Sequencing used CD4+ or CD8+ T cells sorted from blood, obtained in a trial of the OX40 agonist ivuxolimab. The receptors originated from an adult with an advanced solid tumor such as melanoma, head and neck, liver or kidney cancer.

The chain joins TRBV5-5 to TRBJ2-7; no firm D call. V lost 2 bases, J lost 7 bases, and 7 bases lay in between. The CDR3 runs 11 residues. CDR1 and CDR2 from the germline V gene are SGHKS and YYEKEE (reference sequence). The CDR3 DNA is TGTGCCAGCAGCTTTTTGGGGGAGCAGTACTTC. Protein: CASSFLGEQYF.

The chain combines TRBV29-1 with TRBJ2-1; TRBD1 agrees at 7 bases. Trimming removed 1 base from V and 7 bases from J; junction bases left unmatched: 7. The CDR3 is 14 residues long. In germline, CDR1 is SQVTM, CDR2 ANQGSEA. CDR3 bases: TGCAGCGTTGAAGGCGACAGGGTAACAAATGAGCAGTTCTTC. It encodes CSVEGDRVTNEQFF.

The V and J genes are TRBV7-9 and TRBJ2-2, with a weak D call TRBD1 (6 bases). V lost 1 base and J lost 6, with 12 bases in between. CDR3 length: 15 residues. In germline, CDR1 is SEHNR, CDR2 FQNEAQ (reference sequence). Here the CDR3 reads CASSLDRVEAGELFF. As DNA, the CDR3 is TGTGCCAGCAGCTTAGACAGGGTGGAGGCCGGGGAGCTGTTTTTT.

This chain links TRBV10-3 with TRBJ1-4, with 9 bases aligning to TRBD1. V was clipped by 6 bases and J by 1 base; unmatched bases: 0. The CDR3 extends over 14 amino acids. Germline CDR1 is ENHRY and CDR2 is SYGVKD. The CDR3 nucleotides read TGTGCCATCAGGGGACAGGGAACTAATGAAAAACTGTTTTTT. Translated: CAIRGQGTNEKLFF.

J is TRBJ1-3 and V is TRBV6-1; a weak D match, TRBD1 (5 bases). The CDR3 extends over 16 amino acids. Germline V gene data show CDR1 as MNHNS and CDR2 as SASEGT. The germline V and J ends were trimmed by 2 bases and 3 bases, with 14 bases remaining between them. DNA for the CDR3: TGTGCCAGCAGTGAATGGGGCGGAGTCGGTGGAAACACCATATATTTT. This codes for CASSEWGGVGGNTIYF.

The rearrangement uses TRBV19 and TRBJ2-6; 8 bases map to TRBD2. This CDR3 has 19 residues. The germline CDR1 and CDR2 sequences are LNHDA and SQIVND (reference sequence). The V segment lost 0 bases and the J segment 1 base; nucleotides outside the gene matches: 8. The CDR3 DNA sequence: TGTGCCAGTAGTATAGATCTGGCTAGCGGGTATTCTGGGGCCAACGTCCTGACTTTC. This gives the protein CASSIDLASGYSGANVLTF.

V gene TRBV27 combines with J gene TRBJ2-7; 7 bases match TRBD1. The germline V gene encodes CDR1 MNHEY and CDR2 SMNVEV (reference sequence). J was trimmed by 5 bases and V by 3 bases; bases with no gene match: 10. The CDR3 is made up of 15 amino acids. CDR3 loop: CASSFGQGVYHEQYF. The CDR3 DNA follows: TGTGCCAGCAGTTTCGGTCAGGGGGTTTACCACGAGCAGTACTTC.

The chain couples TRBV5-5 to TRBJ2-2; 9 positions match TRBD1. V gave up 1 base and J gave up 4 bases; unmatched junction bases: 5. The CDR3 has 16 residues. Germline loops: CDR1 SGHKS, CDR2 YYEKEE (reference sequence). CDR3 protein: CASSLSGTGRTGELFF. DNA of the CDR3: TGTGCCAGCAGCTTGTCCGGGACAGGGCGCACCGGGGAGCTGTTTTTT.

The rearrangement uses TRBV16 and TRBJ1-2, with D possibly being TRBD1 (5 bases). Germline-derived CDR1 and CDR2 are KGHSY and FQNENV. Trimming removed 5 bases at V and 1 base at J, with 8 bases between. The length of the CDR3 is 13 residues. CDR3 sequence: CASSWDLNYGYTF. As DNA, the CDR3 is TGTGCCAGCAGCTGGGACCTTAACTATGGCTACACCTTC.

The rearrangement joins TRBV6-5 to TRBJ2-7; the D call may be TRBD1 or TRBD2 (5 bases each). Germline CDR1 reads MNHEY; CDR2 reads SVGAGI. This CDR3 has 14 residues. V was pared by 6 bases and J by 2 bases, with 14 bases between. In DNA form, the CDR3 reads TGTGCCAGCAGAAAACCGGGACGACCCTACGAGCAGTACTTC. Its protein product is CASRKPGRPYEQYF.

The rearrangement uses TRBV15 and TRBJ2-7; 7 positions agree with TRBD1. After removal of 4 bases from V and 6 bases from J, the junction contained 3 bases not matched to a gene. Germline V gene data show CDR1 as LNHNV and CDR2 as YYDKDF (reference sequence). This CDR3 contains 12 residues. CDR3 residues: CATSTRQGEQYF. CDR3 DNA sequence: TGTGCCACCAGCACCCGACAGGGCGAGCAGTACTTC.

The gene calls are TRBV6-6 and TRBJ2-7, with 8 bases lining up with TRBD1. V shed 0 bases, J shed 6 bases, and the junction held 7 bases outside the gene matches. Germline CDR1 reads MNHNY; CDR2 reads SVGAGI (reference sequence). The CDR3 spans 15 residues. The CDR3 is CASSYSGQVGIEQYF. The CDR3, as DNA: TGTGCCAGCAGTTACTCGGGACAGGTAGGGATCGAGCAGTACTTC.

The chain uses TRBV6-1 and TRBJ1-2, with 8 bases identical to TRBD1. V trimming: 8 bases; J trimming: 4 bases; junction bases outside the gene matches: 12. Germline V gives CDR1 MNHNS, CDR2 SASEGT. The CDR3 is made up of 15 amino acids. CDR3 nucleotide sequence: TGTGCCAGCCGACCCCCGGACAGGGATTCCTATGGCTACACCTTC. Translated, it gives CASRPPDRDSYGYTF.

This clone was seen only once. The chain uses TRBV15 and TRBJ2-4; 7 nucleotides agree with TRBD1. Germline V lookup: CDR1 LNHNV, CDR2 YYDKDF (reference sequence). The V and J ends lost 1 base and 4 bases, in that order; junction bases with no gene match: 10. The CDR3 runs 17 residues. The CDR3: CATSRVSGTDKKNIQYF. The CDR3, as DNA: TGTGCCACCAGCAGAGTCTCAGGGACAGACAAGAAAAACATTCAGTACTTC.

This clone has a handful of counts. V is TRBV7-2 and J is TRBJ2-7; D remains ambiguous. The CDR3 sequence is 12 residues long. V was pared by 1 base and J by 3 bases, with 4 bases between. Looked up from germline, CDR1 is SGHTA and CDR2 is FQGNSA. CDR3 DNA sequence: TGTGCCAGCAGCTTAGTGGGCTACGAGCAGTACTTC. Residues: CASSLVGYEQYF.

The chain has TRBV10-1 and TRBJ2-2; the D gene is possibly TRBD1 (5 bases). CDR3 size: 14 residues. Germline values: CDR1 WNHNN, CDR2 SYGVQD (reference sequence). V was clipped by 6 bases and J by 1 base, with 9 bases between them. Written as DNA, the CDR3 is TGCGCCAGCAGCCTCACAGGGAACACCGGGGAGCTGTTTTTT. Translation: CASSLTGNTGELFF.